These 25 T cell receptor beta chains share one sample of origin, sequenced in a study of shared clonotypes between healthy human individuals. The table came from immunoSEQ multiplex PCR; TCRdb's copy has only in-frame clones and leaves some out. The sample includes 950,000 to 1,300,000 clones, approximately 76% of them seen just once. The sample comprised memory CD4+ T cells sorted from blood. Subset indicated: CD45RA-negative fraction. These receptors were collected from a man between 18 and 29 years old in good health.

The rearrangement uses TRBV9 and TRBJ2-1; D might be TRBD1 or TRBD2, each matching 5 bases. With 3 bases removed from V and 12 bases from J, the gap between germline ends came to 19 bases. The CDR3 runs to 14 residues. The germline gives CDR1 SGDLS, CDR2 YYNGEE. The CDR3 coding sequence is TGTGCCAGCAGCGGAGTCGCAGCCGGGACCCTGCAGTTCTTC. Translation gives CASSGVAAGTLQFF.

This clone showed up just a few times. The rearrangement joins TRBV6-1 to TRBJ1-2, with D tentatively TRBD1 (5 bases). The CDR3 extends over 16 amino acids. The germline CDR1 and CDR2 sequences are MNHNS and SASEGT. Trimming pared 4 bases from V and 2 bases from J, leaving 17 bases between. CDR3 DNA: TGTGCCAGCAGTGCCGGCTGGGGCCAGAACAACTATGGCTACACCTTC. It is translated as CASSAGWGQNNYGYTF.

This clone was detected only once. The chain employs TRBV4-3 and TRBJ2-1; 7 bases match TRBD2. The V gene's germline CDR1 is LGHNA and CDR2 YSLEER. Trimming cost V 1 base and J 3 bases; bases outside gene matches: 9. The CDR3 has 17 amino acids. CDR3 loop: CASSQVLGTNDYNEQFF. The CDR3 DNA reads as TGCGCCAGCAGCCAAGTTCTCGGGACTAATGACTACAATGAGCAGTTCTTC.

The chain links TRBV10-3 to TRBJ1-3; no reliable D call. Germline V CDR1 and CDR2: ENHRY, SYGVKD. This CDR3 has 13 residues. Trimming left V 2 bases short and J 9 bases short, with 11 bases between. CDR3 sequence reads: CAISEPLASTIYF. The CDR3 coding sequence is TGTGCCATCAGTGAGCCCTTGGCTAGCACCATATATTTT.

The CDR3 loop is CASSLGLLREQFF. DNA of the CDR3: TGTGCCAGCAGCTTGGGTCTCCTTAGGGAGCAGTTCTTC. This sequence joins TRBV7-2 and TRBJ2-1; D is undetermined. The V gene lost 3 bases and the J gene lost 10 bases, with 13 bases spanning the gap. Germline-derived CDR1 and CDR2 are SGHTA and FQGNSA. The CDR3 is made up of 13 amino acids. Complete variable domain (other parts from reference TRBV7-2 and TRBJ2-1): GAGVSQSPSNKVTEKGKDVELRCDPISGHTALYWYRQSLGQGLEFLIYFQGNSAPDKSGLPSDRFSAERTGGSVSTLTIQRTQQEDSAVYLCASSLGLLREQFFGPGTRLTVL.

This clone was observed a handful of times. The chain carries TRBV18 and TRBJ1-5, with 8 bases that match TRBD1. This CDR3 contains 16 residues. Germline V gives CDR1 KGHSH, CDR2 LQKENI. V lost 3 bases to trimming and J lost 4 bases; unmatched junction nucleotides: 8. The CDR3: CASSPGRQGNNQPQHF. The CDR3 nucleotides read TGTGCCAGCTCACCGGGAAGACAGGGGAATAATCAGCCCCAGCATTTT.

The V and J genes are TRBV2 and TRBJ1-3; 10 nucleotides align to TRBD1. The CDR3 runs 15 residues. Germline values: CDR1 SNHLY, CDR2 FYNNEI. V lost 5 bases, J lost 4 bases, and 5 bases stayed unmatched. This chain's CDR3 is CASSRQGARGNTIYF. The CDR3 DNA reads TGTGCCAGCAGTCGACAGGGGGCGCGGGGAAACACCATATATTTT.

There are a few counts of this clone. The chain recombines TRBV6-1 with TRBJ2-7; maybe TRBD2 (7 bases). The CDR3 has 14 amino acids. Trimming shortened V by 0 bases and J by 10 bases, and 16 bases separated the two germline ends. CDR1 MNHNS and CDR2 SASEGT come from the germline V gene. The CDR3 nucleotides read TGTGCCAGCAGTGAAGCTTTACCGGGGGGCGCCCAGTACTTC. It codes for CASSEALPGGAQYF.

CDR3 DNA sequence: TGCGCCAGCAGCCAAGCGGGAGCAGTTCCAGATACGCAGTATTTT. Translating gives CASSQAGAVPDTQYF. The chain couples TRBV4-3 to TRBJ2-3, with D perhaps matching TRBD2 (6 bases). The V gene's germline CDR1 is LGHNA and CDR2 YSLEER. With 1 base removed from V and 4 bases from J, the gap between germline ends came to 12 bases. The CDR3 spans 15 residues.

Comment on this clone: Other DNA sequences of this sample code for an identical CDR3. The CDR3 bases are TGTGCCAGCTCACCGTCCAGGGGCACTGAAGCTTTCTTT. It codes for CASSPSRGTEAFF. The V call is TRBV18, the J call TRBJ1-1; D may be TRBD1 (6 bases). Trimming removed 3 bases from V and 4 bases from J, with 9 bases in between. Per germline, CDR1 KGHSH and CDR2 LQKENI. The length of the CDR3 is 13 residues.

J is TRBJ1-1 and V is TRBV5-1; D is possibly TRBD1 (6 bases). V gave up 4 bases and J gave up 12 bases, with 22 bases separating them. The CDR3 runs 14 residues. The germline V gene encodes CDR1 SGHRS and CDR2 YFSETQ. CDR3 nucleotides: TGCGCCAGCAGCGCAACAGGGTTCGCCCCTGAGACTTTCTTT. Residues: CASSATGFAPETFF.

V usage is TRBV7-2 and J usage is TRBJ2-3; 7 nucleotides agree with TRBD2. Germline-derived CDR1 and CDR2 are SGHTA and FQGNSA. The CDR3 length is 14 residues. Trimming cost V 3 bases and J 4 bases; bases outside gene matches: 4. The CDR3 bases are TGTGCCAGCAGCTTTGGCGGGAGTGCAGATACGCAGTATTTT. Translation: CASSFGGSADTQYF.

The CDR3 nucleotides read TGTGCCAGCAGCTTAGAGACGGGAGCGAATACGCAGTATTTT. This gives the protein CASSLETGANTQYF. V is TRBV7-2 and J is TRBJ2-3, with D perhaps TRBD2 (6 bases). Germline loops: CDR1 SGHTA, CDR2 FQGNSA. CDR3 length: 14 residues. The germline V and J ends were trimmed by 1 base and 7 bases, with 12 bases remaining between them.

The chain joins TRBV30 to TRBJ1-1, with D tentatively TRBD1 (6 bases). Deletions cut 1 base from V and 3 bases from J, with 9 bases between. The CDR3 contains 13 residues. Germline CDR1 reads GTSNPN; CDR2 reads SVGIG (reference sequence). The CDR3 sequence: CAWSGGGYTEAFF. As DNA, the CDR3 is TGTGCCTGGAGTGGAGGGGGATACACTGAAGCTTTCTTT. Looking up the rest from reference TRBV30 and TRBJ1-1 gives the full variable domain: SQTIHQWPATLVQPVGSPLSLECTVEGTSNPNLYWYRQAAGRGLQLLFYSVGIGQISSEVPQNLSASRPQDRQFILSSKKLLLSDSGFYLCAWSGGGYTEAFFGQGTRLTVV.

The chain is built from TRBV6-5 and TRBJ1-2; D is unclear. The CDR3 runs to 14 residues. The germline V gene encodes CDR1 MNHEY and CDR2 SVGAGI. Trimming shortened V by 6 bases and J by 1 base, and 12 bases separated the two germline ends. CDR3 nucleotide sequence: TGTGCCAGCAGAATCAGTGGCAGTAACTATGGCTACACCTTC. The encoded protein is CASRISGSNYGYTF.

J is TRBJ1-1 and V is TRBV28; perhaps TRBD1 as D (5 bases). CDR1 is MDHEN and CDR2 is SYDVKM in the germline V gene. The CDR3 has 15 residues. V lost 2 bases to trimming and J lost 1 base, with 11 bases between them. CDR3 nucleotides: TGTGCCAGCAGTTTACAGGGTGGGGGGAACACTGAAGCTTTCTTT. This sequence encodes CASSLQGGGNTEAFF.

In DNA form, the CDR3 reads TGTGCCAGCAGCTTAGTCCCCCTAACCGCCTACGAGCAGTACTTC. Its protein product is CASSLVPLTAYEQYF. This sequence joins TRBV7-2 and TRBJ2-7; D remains unclear. This CDR3 is 15 amino acids long. CDR1 and CDR2 (germline): SGHTA, FQGNSA. Trimming stripped 1 base from V and 2 bases from J, with 12 bases between. Using reference TRBV7-2 and TRBJ2-7 for the parts outside the CDR3, the full variable domain is GAGVSQSPSNKVTEKGKDVELRCDPISGHTALYWYRQSLGQGLEFLIYFQGNSAPDKSGLPSDRFSAERTGGSVSTLTIQRTQQEDSAVYLCASSLVPLTAYEQYFGPGTRLTVT.

This clone turned up a few times. The V call is TRBV5-1, the J call TRBJ2-7; maybe TRBD2 (6 bases). Germline-derived CDR1 and CDR2 are SGHRS and YFSETQ. The ends were cut back, 4 bases at V and 5 bases at J, with 28 bases in the middle. The CDR3 runs 18 residues. This CDR3 reads CASSAKLPGLQMKDEQYF. The CDR3 coding sequence is TGCGCCAGCAGCGCCAAATTACCGGGACTCCAAATGAAGGACGAGCAGTACTTC.

This chain joins TRBV2 and TRBJ2-7; D not certain. Trimming removed 8 bases from V and 3 bases from J, with 11 bases in between. The CDR3 sequence is 12 residues long. Germline CDR1 SNHLY, CDR2 FYNNEI. CDR3 amino acids: CASAPHRYEQYF. The CDR3 DNA reads TGTGCCAGCGCTCCGCACCGCTACGAGCAGTACTTC. Drawing the rest from reference TRBV2 and TRBJ2-7, the complete variable domain is EPEVTQTPSHQVTQMGQEVILRCVPISNHLYFYWYRQILGQKVEFLVSFYNNEISEKSEIFDDQFSVERPDGSNFTLKIRSTKLEDSAMYFCASAPHRYEQYFGPGTRLTVT.

The V call is TRBV18, the J call TRBJ2-5; no clear D. Germline V gene lookup returns CDR1 KGHSH and CDR2 LQKENI. CDR3 length: 13 residues. The V end was cut by 3 bases, the J end by 5 bases, with 10 bases between. The CDR3 region is CASSPGIVETQYF. For the CDR3, the DNA is TGTGCCAGCTCACCCGGAATAGTGGAGACCCAGTACTTC. Drawing the rest from reference TRBV18 and TRBJ2-5, the complete variable domain is NAGVMQNPRHLVRRRGQEARLRCSPMKGHSHVYWYRQLPEEGLKFMVYLQKENIIDESGMPKERFSAEFPKEGPSILRIQQVVRGDSAAYFCASSPGIVETQYFGPGTRLLVL.

The chain is built from TRBV2 and TRBJ1-5; unclear D gene. V lost 7 bases and J lost 2, with 6 bases in between. Germline CDR1 and CDR2: SNHLY and FYNNEI. The CDR3 loop spans 12 amino acids. The CDR3 DNA sequence: TGTGCCAGCACCGTCGGCAATCAGCCCCAGCATTTT. Its protein product is CASTVGNQPQHF.

A few counts support this clone. V and J are TRBV7-9 and TRBJ1-1; D unresolved. The CDR3 extends over 15 amino acids. Germline CDR1 SEHNR, CDR2 FQNEAQ (reference sequence). V lost 4 bases and J lost 3, with 15 bases in between. As DNA, the CDR3 is TGTGCCAGCAGCTCTTTTCTTGGCGATTACACTGAAGCTTTCTTT. Its protein is CASSSFLGDYTEAFF.

The chain is built from TRBV27 and TRBJ1-4; tentatively, D is TRBD1 (5 bases). Trimming took off 3 bases at V and 8 bases at J, with 13 bases between the two ends. Germline V gene data show CDR1 as MNHEY and CDR2 as SMNVEV (reference sequence). The length of the CDR3 is 14 residues. The DNA of the CDR3 is TGTGCCAGCAGTTTCGCCGGGGGAGTGGAAAAACTGTTTTTT. This gives the protein CASSFAGGVEKLFF.

This chain links TRBV25-1 with TRBJ1-2; D call uncertain. With 1 base removed from V and 5 bases from J, the gap between germline ends came to 11 bases. CDR1 and CDR2 from the germline V gene are MGHDK and SYGVNS. This CDR3 contains 14 residues. Here the CDR3 DNA reads TGTGCCAGCAGTGAATTAAAGGGAGGTTATGGCTACACCTTC. Amino acid sequence: CASSELKGGYGYTF.

This clone came up a few times. The rearrangement uses TRBV4-3 and TRBJ1-1; D not certain. V was clipped by 3 bases and J by 11 bases, with 16 bases between them. The CDR3 is 13 amino acids. Looked up from germline, CDR1 is LGHNA and CDR2 is YSLEER. This CDR3 reads CASSQALSTSAFF. The CDR3 DNA sequence: TGCGCCAGCAGCCAGGCACTTAGTACTTCGGCTTTCTTT.